The 21 T cell receptor beta chains below all came from one sample that was sequenced in a study of blood T cells in healthy people across ages. The use of a sample-barcoded 5' primer and a J-beta primer mix characterized a second PCR of roughly 6 to 11 cycles. TCRdb re-derived calls from the 5' RACE reads in MiXCR, one entry per CDR3 protein. Altogether over a million distinct CDR3 sequences are present, about 42% being singletons, with the ten largest covering approximately 4.1%. What was sequenced was blood. All receptors derive from a woman aged 18-35 years in good health.

The rearrangement links TRBV4-3 to TRBJ2-1; no reliable D call. The CDR3 consists of 15 residues. The germline CDR1 and CDR2 sequences are LGHNA and YSLEER. V lost 0 bases, J lost 2 bases, and 8 bases lay in between. CDR3 sequence reads: CASSQDYGAYNEQFF. As DNA, the CDR3 is TGCGCCAGCAGCCAAGATTACGGAGCCTACAATGAGCAGTTCTTC.

The chain is built from TRBV10-3 and TRBJ1-5; weak D call: TRBD1 (6 bases). The CDR3 totals 14 residues. Germline CDR1 reads ENHRY; CDR2 reads SYGVKD. The V gene lost 6 bases and the J gene lost 2 bases, with 11 bases spanning the gap. The CDR3 here is CAIREGGGNQPQHF. CDR3 DNA sequence: TGTGCCATCAGAGAGGGGGGCGGCAATCAGCCCCAGCATTTT.

This clonotype was counted between two and nine times. The genes are TRBV29-1 and TRBJ2-1; perhaps TRBD2 as D (5 bases). Trimming left V 1 base short and J 5 bases short, with 12 bases between. CDR3 size: 14 residues. Germline V gives CDR1 SQVTM, CDR2 ANQGSEA. The CDR3 DNA follows: TGCAGCGTTGAAGGGCGGCGGCGGGACAATGAGCAGTTCTTC. It is translated as CSVEGRRRDNEQFF.

The V and J genes are TRBV5-6 and TRBJ1-2; D not certain. The germline V and J ends were trimmed by 0 bases and 6 bases, with 12 bases remaining between them. Germline V gene lookup returns CDR1 SGHDT and CDR2 YYEEEE. The CDR3 is 14 amino acids. CDR3 amino acids: CASSLALDSHGYTF. As DNA, the CDR3 is TGTGCCAGCAGCTTGGCCCTAGACTCCCATGGCTACACCTTC.

This chain connects TRBV29-1 to TRBJ2-4, with D tentatively TRBD1 (5 bases). Matching the DNA end better, TRBJ2-7 makes the J call doubtful. The germline V gene encodes CDR1 SQVTM and CDR2 ANQGSEA. This CDR3 has 15 amino acids. CDR3 in amino acids: CSVEERSGHNYEQYF. CDR3 bases: TGCAGCGTTGAAGAGAGGTCAGGGCATAACTACGAGCAGTACTTC.

This chain joins TRBV20-1 and TRBJ2-7, with 10 bases lining up with TRBD1. This CDR3 is built from 13 residues. The ends lost 4 bases at V and 6 bases at J; junction bases unmatched: 6. Looked up from germline, CDR1 is DFQATT and CDR2 is SNEGSKA (reference sequence). The CDR3 region has the DNA TGCAGTGCTATGCCGGGACAGGGGTCCGAGCAGTACTTC. Translation gives CSAMPGQGSEQYF.

In nucleotides, the CDR3 is TGTGCTAGTGTCGGGGGTGGTGGTTATCTAGAGACCCAGTACTTC. This encodes CASVGGGGYLETQYF. The gene calls are TRBV12-5 and TRBJ2-5, with D maybe TRBD2 (6 bases). Germline V lookup: CDR1 LGHNT, CDR2 FRNRAP. This CDR3 has 15 residues. Between the trimmed V and J ends, which lost 7 bases and 4 bases, there was a span of 19 bases.

The chain uses TRBV20-1 and TRBJ2-7; the D is unclear. The germline V and J ends were trimmed by 3 bases and 0 bases, with 15 bases remaining between them. This CDR3 contains 15 residues. CDR1 is DFQATT and CDR2 is SNEGSKA in the germline V gene (reference sequence). Written as DNA, the CDR3 is TGCAGTGCTAGTTATTCAGCCTCCAGCTCCTACGAGCAGTACTTC. Translated: CSASYSASSSYEQYF.

The V and J genes are TRBV5-1 and TRBJ2-3; 9 nucleotides line up with TRBD2. This CDR3 comprises 16 residues. Unmatched junction bases numbered 7, after V lost 0 bases and J lost 5 bases. Germline loops: CDR1 SGHRS, CDR2 YFSETQ. CDR3: CASSLELSGSGDTQYF. The CDR3 bases are TGCGCCAGCAGCTTGGAGCTTAGCGGGAGTGGAGATACGCAGTATTTT.

In this sample, this clonotype turned up a few times. This chain joins TRBV6-5 and TRBJ2-5; TRBD1 aligns across 8 bases. Germline V gene data show CDR1 as MNHEY and CDR2 as SVGAGI. CDR3 length equals 15 residues. The junction had 3 bases not matched to a gene; V was cut back by 0 bases and J by 3 bases. The CDR3 loop is CASSYSTGEKETQYF. CDR3 nucleotide sequence: TGTGCCAGCAGTTACTCGACAGGGGAGAAAGAGACCCAGTACTTC.

The chain carries TRBV7-9 and TRBJ1-1; the match to TRBD1 covers 7 bases. Germline lookup yields CDR1 SEHNR and CDR2 FQNEAQ (reference sequence). The CDR3 has 17 residues. V trimming: 5 bases; J trimming: 0 bases; junction bases outside the gene matches: 12. The CDR3 DNA is TGTGCCAGCAGCGCACCTCCGGCGACAGGGTTGAACACTGAAGCTTTCTTT. It codes for CASSAPPATGLNTEAFF.

On this clonotype: Possible read error: a much larger clone is one base away. This chain connects TRBV20-1 to TRBJ1-2; D gene ambiguous. CDR1 DFQATT and CDR2 SNEGSKA come from the germline V gene (reference sequence). The CDR3 runs 13 residues. The CDR3 DNA reads as TGCAGTGCTAAGGGATCAGCTAACTATGACTACACCTTC. Protein sequence: CSAKGSANYDYTF.

This clonotype has at least ten counts. The chain has TRBV6-5 and TRBJ2-7; D perhaps matches TRBD1 (6 bases). Trimming pared 2 bases from V and 4 bases from J, leaving 12 bases between. CDR3 length equals 14 residues. Germline V gene lookup returns CDR1 MNHEY and CDR2 SVGAGI. The CDR3 sequence: CASSYTGQSYEQYF. CDR3 nucleotide sequence: TGTGCCAGCAGTTACACCGGACAGTCTTACGAGCAGTACTTC.

V gene TRBV30 combines with J gene TRBJ1-1, with a weak D call TRBD1 (6 bases). CDR3 length: 16 residues. The germline V and J ends were trimmed by 0 bases and 6 bases, with 20 bases remaining between them. The germline CDR1 and CDR2 sequences are GTSNPN and SVGIG (reference sequence). This CDR3 reads CAWSVHDRRRRPEAFF. CDR3 nucleotide sequence: TGTGCCTGGAGTGTACACGACAGGAGGAGGAGGCCTGAAGCTTTCTTT. Variable domain in full (rest from reference TRBV30 and TRBJ1-1): SQTIHQWPATLVQPVGSPLSLECTVEGTSNPNLYWYRQAAGRGLQLLFYSVGIGQISSEVPQNLSASRPQDRQFILSSKKLLLSDSGFYLCAWSVHDRRRRPEAFFGQGTRLTVV.

This clonotype was seen a handful of times. This sequence joins TRBV20-1 and TRBJ1-6, with 9 nucleotides matching TRBD1. Germline values: CDR1 DFQATT, CDR2 SNEGSKA (reference sequence). V dropped 2 bases and J dropped 9; count of bases not matched to a gene: 2. The CDR3 consists of 13 residues. CDR3 region: CSARRQGGSPLHF. CDR3 bases: TGCAGTGCTAGAAGACAGGGGGGTTCACCCCTCCACTTT.

In the case of this clonotype: At one end, the junction sequence differs from germline, possibly due to a read error. The chain is built from TRBV7-9 and TRBJ1-4; 11 bases are a match to TRBD1. CDR3 length: 16 residues. Germline V gene sequence: CDR1 SEHNR, CDR2 FQNEAQ (reference sequence). CDR3 sequence reads: CASTTGTGGTDERLFF. In nucleotides, the CDR3 is TGTGCCAGCACCACCGGGACAGGGGGTACTGATGAAAGACTGTTTTTT.

Only a few counts were recorded for this clonotype. The chain links TRBV20-1 to TRBJ2-5; 7 nucleotides line up with TRBD2. The J segment lost 3 bases and the V segment lost 6 bases, leaving 1 base of the junction unmatched. The CDR3 totals 11 residues. Per the germline V gene, CDR1 is DFQATT and CDR2 is SNEGSKA (reference sequence). The CDR3 nucleotides read TGCAGTGCGGGGGGGGAAGAGACCCAGTACTTC. Its protein product is CSAGGEETQYF.

The rearrangement links TRBV6-2 or TRBV6-3 to TRBJ2-7; D is uncertain. Trimming removed 10 bases from V and 0 bases from J, with 13 bases in between. The CDR3 has 13 residues. Germline loops: CDR1 MNHEY, CDR2 SVGEGT. The CDR3 is CANWRSNSYEQYF. CDR3 DNA sequence: TGTGCCAACTGGCGGAGCAACTCCTACGAGCAGTACTTC.

The chain uses TRBV29-1 and TRBJ1-5, with 12 bases aligning to TRBD1. The CDR3 covers 17 residues. Germline trimming cut 5 bases from V and 2 bases from J; bases unmatched to any gene: 10. The V gene's germline CDR1 is SQVTM and CDR2 ANQGSEA. The CDR3, as DNA: TGCAGCGTTCGCCGGGACAGGGGGCCGGGCTGCAATCAGCCCCAGCATTTT. It codes for CSVRRDRGPGCNQPQHF.

This sequence joins TRBV29-1 and TRBJ2-7; 10 bases fit TRBD1. CDR1 and CDR2 (germline): SQVTM, ANQGSEA. This CDR3 is 12 amino acids long. V shed 6 bases and J 4 bases; nucleotides not matched to a gene: 3. CDR3 sequence (DNA): TGCAGCGTCGCGGACAGGGGGTACGAGCAGTACTTC. This translates into CSVADRGYEQYF.

The CDR3 loop is CASSDKTSGRETQYF. The CDR3 nucleotides read TGTGCCAGCAGTGACAAGACTAGCGGGCGGGAGACCCAGTACTTC. This chain links TRBV2 with TRBJ2-5, with 10 nucleotides matching TRBD2. This CDR3 is 15 amino acids long. Germline CDR1 SNHLY, CDR2 FYNNEI. V was clipped by 3 bases and J by 5 bases; unmatched bases: 6.